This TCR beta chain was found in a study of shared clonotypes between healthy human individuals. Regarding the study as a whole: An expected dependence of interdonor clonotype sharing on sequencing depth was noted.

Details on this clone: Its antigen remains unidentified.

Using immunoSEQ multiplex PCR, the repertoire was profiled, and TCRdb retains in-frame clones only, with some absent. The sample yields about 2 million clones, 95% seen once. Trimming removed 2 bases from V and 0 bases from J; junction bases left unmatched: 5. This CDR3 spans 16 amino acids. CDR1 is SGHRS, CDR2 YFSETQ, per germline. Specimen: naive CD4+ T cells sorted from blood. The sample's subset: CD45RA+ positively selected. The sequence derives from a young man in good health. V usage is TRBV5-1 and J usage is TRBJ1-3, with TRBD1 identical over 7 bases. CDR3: CASSLTTGDSGNTIYF. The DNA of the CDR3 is TGCGCCAGCAGCTTAACCACAGGGGACTCTGGAAACACCATATATTTT.